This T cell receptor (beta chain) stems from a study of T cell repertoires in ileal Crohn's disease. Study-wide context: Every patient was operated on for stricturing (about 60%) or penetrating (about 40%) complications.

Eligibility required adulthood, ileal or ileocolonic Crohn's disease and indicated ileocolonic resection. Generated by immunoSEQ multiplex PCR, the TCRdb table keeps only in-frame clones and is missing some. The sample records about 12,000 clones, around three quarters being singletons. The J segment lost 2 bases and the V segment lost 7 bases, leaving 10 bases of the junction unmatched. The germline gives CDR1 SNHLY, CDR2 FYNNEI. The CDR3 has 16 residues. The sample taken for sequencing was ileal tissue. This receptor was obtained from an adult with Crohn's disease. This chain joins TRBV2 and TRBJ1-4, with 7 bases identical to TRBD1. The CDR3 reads CASTSRGTATNEKLFF. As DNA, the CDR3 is TGTGCCAGCACCTCCAGGGGGACGGCGACTAATGAAAAACTGTTTTTT.